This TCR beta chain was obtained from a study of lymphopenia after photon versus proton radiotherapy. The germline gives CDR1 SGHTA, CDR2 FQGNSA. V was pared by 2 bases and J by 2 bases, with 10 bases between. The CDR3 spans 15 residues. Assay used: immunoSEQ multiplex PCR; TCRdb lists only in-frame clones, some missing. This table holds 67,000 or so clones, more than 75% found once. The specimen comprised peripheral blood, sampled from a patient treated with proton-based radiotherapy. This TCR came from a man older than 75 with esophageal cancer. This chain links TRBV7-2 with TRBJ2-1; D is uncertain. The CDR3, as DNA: TGTGCCAGCAGCTTACAGAGCCCCCCCTACAATGAGCAGTTCTTC. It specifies CASSLQSPPYNEQFF.